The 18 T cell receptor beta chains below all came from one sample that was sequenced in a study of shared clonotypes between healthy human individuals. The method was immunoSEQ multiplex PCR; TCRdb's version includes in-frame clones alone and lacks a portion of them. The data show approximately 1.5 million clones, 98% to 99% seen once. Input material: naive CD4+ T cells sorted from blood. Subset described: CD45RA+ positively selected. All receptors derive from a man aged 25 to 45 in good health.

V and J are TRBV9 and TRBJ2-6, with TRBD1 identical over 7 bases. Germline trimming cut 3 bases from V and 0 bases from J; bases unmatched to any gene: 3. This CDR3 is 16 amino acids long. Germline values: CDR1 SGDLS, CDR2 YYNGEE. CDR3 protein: CASSGRQGSGANVLTF. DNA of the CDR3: TGTGCCAGCAGCGGACGACAGGGCTCTGGGGCCAACGTCCTGACTTTC.

CDR3 residues: CASISRGLAPSEQFF. Here the CDR3 DNA reads TGTGCCAGCATCTCTAGAGGACTAGCACCATCTGAGCAGTTCTTC. The chain links TRBV7-2 to TRBJ2-1; 8 bases are shared with TRBD2. Germline loops: CDR1 SGHTA, CDR2 FQGNSA. The CDR3 runs to 15 residues. J gave up 9 bases and V 7 bases, and 14 bases lay outside the gene matches.

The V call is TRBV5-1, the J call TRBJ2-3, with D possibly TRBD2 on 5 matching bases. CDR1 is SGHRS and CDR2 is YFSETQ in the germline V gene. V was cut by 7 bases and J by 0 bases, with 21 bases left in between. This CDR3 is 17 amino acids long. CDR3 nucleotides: TGCGCCAGCTGTGTGGGCGGGCAAGGGCTCAGCACAGATACGCAGTATTTT. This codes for CASCVGGQGLSTDTQYF.

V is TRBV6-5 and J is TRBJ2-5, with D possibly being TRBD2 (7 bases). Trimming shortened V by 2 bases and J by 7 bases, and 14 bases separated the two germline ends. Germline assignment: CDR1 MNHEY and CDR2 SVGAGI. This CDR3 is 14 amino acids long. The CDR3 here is CASSYAGEGGTQYF. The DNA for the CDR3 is TGTGCCAGCAGTTACGCGGGAGAGGGGGGGACCCAGTACTTC.

The DNA of the CDR3 is TGTGCCAGCAGCTTTCGTCCGGGACACCAACCGTTTTTT. Translation gives CASSFRPGHQPFF. The chain links TRBV7-9 to TRBJ1-4, with a possible D match to TRBD1 (6 bases). The CDR3 is made up of 13 amino acids. The germline V gene has CDR1 SEHNR and CDR2 FQNEAQ (reference sequence). The V end lost 3 bases, the J end lost 16 bases, and 18 bases lay between the germline ends.

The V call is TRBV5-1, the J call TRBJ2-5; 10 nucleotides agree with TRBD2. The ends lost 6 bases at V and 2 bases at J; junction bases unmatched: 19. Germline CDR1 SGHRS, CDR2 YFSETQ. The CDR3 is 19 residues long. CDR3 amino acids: CASTLRQAAGGLVQETQYF. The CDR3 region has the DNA TGCGCCAGCACCCTCCGACAGGCAGCGGGAGGGCTGGTTCAAGAGACCCAGTACTTC.

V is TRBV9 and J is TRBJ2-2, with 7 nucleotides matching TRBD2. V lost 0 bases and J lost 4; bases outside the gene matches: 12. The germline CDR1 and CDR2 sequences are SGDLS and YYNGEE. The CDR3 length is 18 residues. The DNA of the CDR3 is TGTGCCAGCAGCGTAGAGGTCGGAGGGAGGGCCGGCACCGGGGAGCTGTTTTTT. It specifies CASSVEVGGRAGTGELFF.

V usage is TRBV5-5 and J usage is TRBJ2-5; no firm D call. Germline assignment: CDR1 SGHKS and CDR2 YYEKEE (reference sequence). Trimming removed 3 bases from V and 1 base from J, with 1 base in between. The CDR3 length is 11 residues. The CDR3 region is CASSSQETQYF. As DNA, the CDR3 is TGTGCCAGCAGCTCCCAAGAGACCCAGTACTTC. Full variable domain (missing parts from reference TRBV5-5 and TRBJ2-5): DAGVTQSPTHLIKTRGQQVTLRCSPISGHKSVSWYQQVLGQGPQFIFQYYEKEERGRGNFPDRFSARQFPNYSSELNVNALLLGDSALYLCASSSQETQYFGPGTRLLVL.

Written as DNA, the CDR3 is TGTGCCAGCAGACACGGACAGGGAGGGTCCGGGGAGCTGTTTTTT. It codes for CASRHGQGGSGELFF. The chain carries TRBV25-1 and TRBJ2-2, with D maybe TRBD1 (8 bases). The germline V and J ends were trimmed by 6 bases and 6 bases, with 17 bases remaining between them. Germline values: CDR1 MGHDK, CDR2 SYGVNS. The CDR3 runs to 15 residues.

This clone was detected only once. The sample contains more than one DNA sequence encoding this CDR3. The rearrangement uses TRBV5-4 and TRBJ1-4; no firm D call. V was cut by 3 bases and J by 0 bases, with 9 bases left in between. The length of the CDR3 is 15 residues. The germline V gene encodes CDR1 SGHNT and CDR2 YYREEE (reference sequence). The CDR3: CASSSTGATNEKLFF. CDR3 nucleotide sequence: TGTGCCAGCAGCTCCACCGGGGCAACTAATGAAAAACTGTTTTTT.

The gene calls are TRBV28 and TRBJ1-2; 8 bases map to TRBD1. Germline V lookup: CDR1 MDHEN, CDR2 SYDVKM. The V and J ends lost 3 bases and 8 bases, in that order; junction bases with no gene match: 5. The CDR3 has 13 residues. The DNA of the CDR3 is TGTGCCAGCAGTTTCAGTACAGGGGGAGGCTACACCTTC. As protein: CASSFSTGGGYTF.

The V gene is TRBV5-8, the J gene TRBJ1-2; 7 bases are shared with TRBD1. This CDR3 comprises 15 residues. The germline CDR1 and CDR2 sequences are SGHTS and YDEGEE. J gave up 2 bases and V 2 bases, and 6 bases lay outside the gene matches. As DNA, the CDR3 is TGTGCCAGCAGCTTCACAGGGGACCACAACTATGGCTACACCTTC. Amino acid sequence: CASSFTGDHNYGYTF.

As DNA, the CDR3 is TGTGCCAGCAGCGTAGCGCTCAGGACAGGGGTGCTCGGTAATGAGCAGTTCTTC. This encodes CASSVALRTGVLGNEQFF. This rearrangement joins TRBV9 to TRBJ2-1; 9 nucleotides agree with TRBD1. Germline loops: CDR1 SGDLS, CDR2 YYNGEE. The J segment lost 7 bases and the V segment lost 0 bases, leaving 14 bases of the junction unmatched. The CDR3 has 18 amino acids. The entire variable domain, with the rest obtained from reference TRBV9 and TRBJ2-1, is as follows: DSGVTQTPKHLITATGQRVTLRCSPRSGDLSVYWYQQSLDQGLQFLIQYYNGEERAKGNILERFSAQQFPDLHSELNLSSLELGDSALYFCASSVALRTGVLGNEQFFGPGTRLTVL.

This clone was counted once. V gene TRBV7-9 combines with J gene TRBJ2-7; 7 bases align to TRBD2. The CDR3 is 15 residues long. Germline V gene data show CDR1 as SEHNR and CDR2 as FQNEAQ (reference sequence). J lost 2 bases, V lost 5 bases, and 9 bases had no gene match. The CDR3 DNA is TGTGCCAGCAGCCCGCGGGGGTCTGAAGCCTACGAGCAGTACTTC. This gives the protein CASSPRGSEAYEQYF.

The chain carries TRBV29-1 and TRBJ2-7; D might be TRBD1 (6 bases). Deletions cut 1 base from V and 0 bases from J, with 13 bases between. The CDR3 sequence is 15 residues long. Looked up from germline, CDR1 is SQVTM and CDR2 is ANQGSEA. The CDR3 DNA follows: TGCAGCGTTGAAGGCGCCGGCAGGGGCTCCTACGAGCAGTACTTC. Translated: CSVEGAGRGSYEQYF.

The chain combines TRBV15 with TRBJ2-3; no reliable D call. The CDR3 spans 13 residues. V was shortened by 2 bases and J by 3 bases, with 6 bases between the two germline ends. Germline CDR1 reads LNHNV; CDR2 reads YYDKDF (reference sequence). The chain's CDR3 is CATSRSMTDTQYF. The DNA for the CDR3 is TGTGCCACCAGCAGATCTATGACAGATACGCAGTATTTT.

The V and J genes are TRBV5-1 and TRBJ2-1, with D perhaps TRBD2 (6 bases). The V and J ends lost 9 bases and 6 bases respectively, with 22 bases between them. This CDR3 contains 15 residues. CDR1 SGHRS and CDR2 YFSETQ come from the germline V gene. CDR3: CATSSVEGFGNEQFF. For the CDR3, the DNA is TGCGCCACGTCTTCGGTGGAGGGGTTCGGCAATGAGCAGTTCTTC.

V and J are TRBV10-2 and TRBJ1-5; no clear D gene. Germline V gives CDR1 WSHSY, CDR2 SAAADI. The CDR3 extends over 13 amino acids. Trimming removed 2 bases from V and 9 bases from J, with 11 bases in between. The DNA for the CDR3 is TGCGCCAGCAGTGAGACACCAGGAGGGCCCCAGCATTTT. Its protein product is CASSETPGGPQHF.